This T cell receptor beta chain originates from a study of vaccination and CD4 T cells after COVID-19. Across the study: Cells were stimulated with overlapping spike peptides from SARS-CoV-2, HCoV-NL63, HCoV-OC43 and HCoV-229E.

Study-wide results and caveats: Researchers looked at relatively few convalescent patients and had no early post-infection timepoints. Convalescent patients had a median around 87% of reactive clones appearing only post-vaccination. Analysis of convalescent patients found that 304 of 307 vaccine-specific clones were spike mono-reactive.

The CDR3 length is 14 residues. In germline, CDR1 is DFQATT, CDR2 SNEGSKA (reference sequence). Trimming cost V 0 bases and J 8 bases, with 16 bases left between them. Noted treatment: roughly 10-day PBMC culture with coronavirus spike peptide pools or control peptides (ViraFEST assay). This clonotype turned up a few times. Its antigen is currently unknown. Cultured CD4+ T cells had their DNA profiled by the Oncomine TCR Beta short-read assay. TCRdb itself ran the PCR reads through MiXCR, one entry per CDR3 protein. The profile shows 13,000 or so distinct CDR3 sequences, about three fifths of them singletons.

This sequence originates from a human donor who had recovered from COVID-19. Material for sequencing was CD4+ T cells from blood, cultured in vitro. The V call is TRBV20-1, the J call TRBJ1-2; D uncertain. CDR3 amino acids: CSARDANQTGGYTF. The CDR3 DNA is TGCAGTGCTAGAGATGCGAACCAGACTGGCGGCTACACCTTC.